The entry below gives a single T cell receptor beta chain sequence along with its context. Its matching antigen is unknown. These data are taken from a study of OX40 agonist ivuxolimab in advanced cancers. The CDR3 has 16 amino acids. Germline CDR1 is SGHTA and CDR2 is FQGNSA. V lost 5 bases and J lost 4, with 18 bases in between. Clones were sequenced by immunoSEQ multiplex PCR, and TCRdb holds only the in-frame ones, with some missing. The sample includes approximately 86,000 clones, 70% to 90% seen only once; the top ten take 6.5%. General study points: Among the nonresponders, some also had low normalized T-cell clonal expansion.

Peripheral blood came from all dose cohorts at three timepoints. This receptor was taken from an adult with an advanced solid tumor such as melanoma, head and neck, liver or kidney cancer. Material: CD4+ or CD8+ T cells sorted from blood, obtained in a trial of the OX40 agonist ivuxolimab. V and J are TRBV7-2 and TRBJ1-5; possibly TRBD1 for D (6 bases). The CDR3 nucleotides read TGTGCCAGCAGCAAGAAACGCCGACAGGATAATCAGCCCCAGCATTTT. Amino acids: CASSKKRRQDNQPQHF.